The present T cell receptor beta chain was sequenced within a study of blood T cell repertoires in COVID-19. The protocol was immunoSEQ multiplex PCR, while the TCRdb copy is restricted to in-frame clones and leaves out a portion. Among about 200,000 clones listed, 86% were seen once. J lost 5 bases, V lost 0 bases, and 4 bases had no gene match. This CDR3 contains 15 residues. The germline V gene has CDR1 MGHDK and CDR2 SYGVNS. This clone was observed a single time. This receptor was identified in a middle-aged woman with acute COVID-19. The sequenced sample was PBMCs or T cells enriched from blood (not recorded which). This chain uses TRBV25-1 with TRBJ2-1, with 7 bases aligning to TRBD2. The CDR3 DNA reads TGTGCCAGCAGTGAATACGCTAGCGGAAACAATGAGCAGTTCTTC. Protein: CASSEYASGNNEQFF.